The 32 T cell receptor beta chains listed next were all sequenced from one sample in a study of blood T cell repertoires in COVID-19. TCRdb's table, derived via immunoSEQ multiplex PCR, lists solely in-frame clones and lacks some. The table shows about 75,000 clones, with less than 85% occurring only once. Sequencing was carried out using peripheral blood. The receptors derive from a human donor with acute or convalescent COVID-19. The donor label of this sample is uncertain.

The chain is built from TRBV28 and TRBJ2-7, with a possible D match to TRBD2 (5 bases). V lost 5 bases to trimming and J lost 7 bases, with 15 bases between them. This CDR3 has 13 residues. Germline lookup yields CDR1 MDHEN and CDR2 SYDVKM. The CDR3 region has the DNA TGTGCCAGCAGTCCCTCGACCCGCGGGGAGCAGTACGTC. Encoded protein: CASSPSTRGEQYV.

This clone was found a few times. The chain recombines TRBV6-5 with TRBJ1-5; D perhaps matches TRBD1 (5 bases). V was cut by 7 bases and J by 3 bases, with 13 bases left in between. There are 14 residues in the CDR3. CDR1 MNHEY and CDR2 SVGAGI come from the germline V gene. The CDR3 DNA sequence: TGTGCCAGCACCCCGTGGGGGGTCAATCAGCCCCAGCATTTT. Encoded protein: CASTPWGVNQPQHF.

The count of this clone is one. The chain uses TRBV3-1 (or the pseudogene TRBV3-2) and TRBJ1-5, with a possible D match to TRBD1 (5 bases). This CDR3 comprises 14 residues. Germline loops: CDR1 LGHDT, CDR2 YNNKEL (reference sequence). V was trimmed by 1 base and J by 9 bases, leaving 13 bases between them. CDR3 loop: CASSQGGGDRPQHF. The CDR3, as DNA: TGTGCCAGCAGCCAAGGGGGAGGGGATCGGCCCCAGCATTTT.

This clone has a handful of counts. The chain employs TRBV7-8 and TRBJ2-3; D call uncertain. The ends were cut back, 8 bases at V and 4 bases at J, with 4 bases in the middle. In germline, CDR1 is SGHVS, CDR2 FQNEAQ. The CDR3 runs to 10 residues. The CDR3 here is CASFSDTQYF. The CDR3 nucleotides read TGTGCCAGCTTCTCAGATACGCAGTATTTT.

The CDR3 sequence: CASSFTRRQGATGELFF. The CDR3 coding sequence is TGTGCCAGCAGTTTTACGCGACGACAGGGTGCCACCGGGGAGCTGTTTTTT. The chain uses TRBV28 and TRBJ2-2, with 7 bases fitting TRBD1. The germline V gene encodes CDR1 MDHEN and CDR2 SYDVKM. This CDR3 spans 17 amino acids. The V and J ends lost 3 bases and 4 bases, in that order; junction bases with no gene match: 11.

This chain uses TRBV5-6 with TRBJ2-7; D is possibly TRBD2 (7 bases). CDR3 size: 15 residues. Germline V gene sequence: CDR1 SGHDT, CDR2 YYEEEE. V dropped 1 base and J dropped 6 bases, with 17 bases sitting between them. The CDR3 sequence: CASSLQGRGRGEQYV. CDR3 in DNA: TGTGCCAGCAGCTTGCAGGGAAGGGGGAGGGGCGAGCAGTACGTC.

CDR3 loop: CASSTTGTPGNEKLFF. CDR3 coding DNA: TGTGCCAGCAGCACGACCGGGACACCAGGTAATGAAAAACTGTTTTTT. The V and J genes are TRBV21-1 and TRBJ1-4; TRBD1, the table's D call, was not compared with the DNA. TRBV21-1 is shown as a pseudogene. The CDR3 is 16 residues long.

This clone was seen a single time. V is TRBV18 and J is TRBJ1-2, with a possible D match to TRBD1 (6 bases). Trimming left V 5 bases short and J 0 bases short, with 10 bases between. Germline values: CDR1 KGHSH, CDR2 LQKENI. CDR3 length: 14 residues. The CDR3 loop reads CASSGDRTNYGYTF. CDR3 sequence (DNA): TGTGCCAGCTCAGGTGACAGGACTAACTATGGCTACACCTTC.

The rearrangement uses TRBV19 and TRBJ1-1; D not certain. V was pared by 0 bases and J by 2 bases, with 4 bases between. Germline V gives CDR1 LNHDA, CDR2 SQIVND (reference sequence). The CDR3 consists of 13 residues. In DNA, the CDR3 is TGTGCCAGTAGTATAGACCGTAACACTGAAGCTTTCTTT. Amino acid sequence: CASSIDRNTEAFF. The full variable domain, completed using reference TRBV19 and TRBJ1-1, is DGGITQSPKYLFRKEGQNVTLSCEQNLNHDAMYWYRQDPGQGLRLIYYSQIVNDFQKGDIAEGYSVSREKKESFPLTVTSAQKNPTAFYLCASSIDRNTEAFFGQGTRLTVV.

The chain carries TRBV7-9 and TRBJ2-1; D remains ambiguous. The V and J ends lost 0 bases and 7 bases respectively, with 13 bases between them. In germline, CDR1 is SEHNR, CDR2 FQNEAQ (reference sequence). The CDR3 runs to 15 residues. This chain's CDR3 is CASSLATGVRNEQFF. CDR3 DNA sequence: TGTGCCAGCAGCTTAGCAACGGGTGTGAGGAATGAGCAGTTCTTC.

This chain joins TRBV7-2 and TRBJ2-5; D gene uncertain. This CDR3 is 13 amino acids long. The germline CDR1 and CDR2 sequences are SGHTA and FQGNSA. V was clipped by 4 bases and J by 7 bases, with 13 bases between them. For the CDR3, the DNA is TGTGCCAGCAGCTCAGACTGGGTTGCGACCCAGTACTTC. This codes for CASSSDWVATQYF. Together with reference TRBV7-2 and TRBJ2-5, the CDR3 gives the full variable domain: GAGVSQSPSNKVTEKGKDVELRCDPISGHTALYWYRQSLGQGLEFLIYFQGNSAPDKSGLPSDRFSAERTGGSVSTLTIQRTQQEDSAVYLCASSSDWVATQYFGPGTRLLVL.

V is TRBV6-5 and J is TRBJ2-1; 7 bases are a match to TRBD2. Germline V lookup: CDR1 MNHEY, CDR2 SVGAGI. This CDR3 region has 12 residues. The ends lost 4 bases at V and 15 bases at J; junction bases unmatched: 9. In DNA form, the CDR3 reads TGTGCCAGCAGTTCTGGAGCGGGAAGGGTGTTCTTC. Translated: CASSSGAGRVFF.

This clone was recorded a few times. The CDR3 nucleotides read TGTGCCAGTAGTATAACGAGGGCGGGGGGGCGAGGCACAGATACGCAGTATTTT. Its protein is CASSITRAGGRGTDTQYF. The rearrangement joins TRBV19 to TRBJ2-3, with 9 bases identical to TRBD2. Germline V CDR1 and CDR2: LNHDA, SQIVND (reference sequence). The V and J ends lost 2 bases and 1 base, in that order; junction bases with no gene match: 10. The CDR3 totals 18 residues.

The chain links TRBV29-1 to TRBJ2-2; tentatively, D is TRBD2 (5 bases). The CDR3 has 13 residues. Trimming stripped 3 bases from V and 1 base from J, with 6 bases between. The V gene's germline CDR1 is SQVTM and CDR2 ANQGSEA. This chain's CDR3 is CSVDAGNTGELFF. CDR3 coding DNA: TGCAGCGTTGATGCGGGGAACACCGGGGAGCTGTTTTTT.

The V and J genes are TRBV11-2 and TRBJ2-1, with a possible D match to TRBD2 (5 bases). The length of the CDR3 is 16 residues. Germline V lookup: CDR1 SGHAT, CDR2 FQNNGV. V lost 3 bases to trimming and J lost 0 bases, with 12 bases between them. CDR3 residues: CASSFRTSSSYNEQFF. The CDR3 nucleotides read TGTGCCAGCAGCTTTCGGACTTCAAGCTCCTACAATGAGCAGTTCTTC. Together with reference TRBV11-2 and TRBJ2-1, the CDR3 gives the full variable domain: EAGVAQSPRYKIIEKRQSVAFWCNPISGHATLYWYQQILGQGPKLLIQFQNNGVVDDSQLPKDRFSAERLKGVDSTLKIQPAKLEDSAVYLCASSFRTSSSYNEQFFGPGTRLTVL.

V usage is TRBV18 and J usage is TRBJ1-1, with 10 positions matching TRBD1. J was trimmed by 3 bases and V by 4 bases; bases with no gene match: 5. The germline V gene encodes CDR1 KGHSH and CDR2 LQKENI. CDR3 length: 15 amino acids. CDR3 sequence (DNA): TGTGCCAGCTCACAGTCGGGGACAGGGGACACTGAAGCTTTCTTT. As protein: CASSQSGTGDTEAFF.

The J gene is TRBJ2-1, the V gene TRBV7-3, with 7 nucleotides matching TRBD2. Trimming took 1 base from V and 14 from J; bases not matched to a gene: 8. Germline values: CDR1 SGHTA, CDR2 FQGTGA. CDR3 size: 13 residues. The CDR3 DNA is TGTGCCAGCAGCTTAATGTCCACTAGCGAAAAGTTCTTC. Translation gives CASSLMSTSEKFF.

The chain uses TRBV5-8 and TRBJ1-1; a weak D match, TRBD1 (6 bases). The CDR3 covers 13 residues. Germline V gene sequence: CDR1 SGHTS, CDR2 YDEGEE. Trimming took 6 bases from V and 5 from J, leaving 14 bases between them. The CDR3 region is CASNTGTGTEAFF. DNA for the CDR3: TGTGCCAGCAACACAGGGACGGGAACTGAAGCTTTCTTT. The entire variable domain, with the rest obtained from reference TRBV5-8 and TRBJ1-1, is as follows: EAGVTQSPTHLIKTRGQQATLRCSPISGHTSVYWYQQALGLGLQFLLWYDEGEERNRGNFPPRFSGRQFPNYSSELNVNALELEDSALYLCASNTGTGTEAFFGQGTRLTVV.

In its sample, this clone was seen once. This sequence joins TRBV24-1 and TRBJ1-5; 7 nucleotides match TRBD1. Germline CDR1 KGHDR, CDR2 SFDVKD. The CDR3 length is 14 residues. V shed 4 bases and J 5 bases; nucleotides not matched to a gene: 4. The CDR3: CATSDRGTDQPQHF. For the CDR3, the DNA is TGTGCCACCAGTGACCGTGGGACAGATCAGCCCCAGCATTTT.

The chain is built from TRBV28 and TRBJ2-7; possible D gene TRBD2, 6 bases. Trimming removed 4 bases at V and 7 bases at J, with 20 bases between. The CDR3 has 15 residues. The germline gives CDR1 MDHEN, CDR2 SYDVKM. Written as DNA, the CDR3 is TGTGCCAGCAGTTCCCGGGGGATCTCGGGCAAGGAGCAGTACTTC. Its protein is CASSSRGISGKEQYF.

The rearrangement links TRBV7-3 to TRBJ2-1; 14 positions match TRBD2. Germline V gene lookup returns CDR1 SGHTA and CDR2 FQGTGA. V lost 4 bases and J lost 7; bases outside the gene matches: 6. CDR3 length: 16 amino acids. The CDR3 DNA reads TGTGCCAGCAGCTACGGACTAGCGGGAGGATGGAATGAGCAGTTCTTC. This codes for CASSYGLAGGWNEQFF.

The CDR3 reads CASSPGRRDDEKLFF. CDR3 coding DNA: TGTGCCAGCAGCCCGGGCCGTCGAGACGATGAAAAACTGTTTTTT. The chain uses TRBV6-2 or TRBV6-3 and TRBJ1-4, with D uncertain. The CDR3 sequence is 15 residues long. The ends were cut back, 6 bases at V and 6 bases at J, with 17 bases in the middle. Germline V lookup: CDR1 MNHEY, CDR2 SVGEGT.

The sample holds a few counts of this clone. This chain uses TRBV18 with TRBJ1-1; no clear D gene. This CDR3 is built from 14 residues. Trimming cost V 0 bases and J 1 base, with 6 bases left between them. The germline CDR1 and CDR2 sequences are KGHSH and LQKENI. CDR3 sequence reads: CASSPPRGNTEAFF. CDR3 DNA sequence: TGTGCCAGCTCACCACCGCGGGGGAACACTGAAGCTTTCTTT.

This chain links TRBV5-4 with TRBJ1-6, with 8 positions matching TRBD1. After removal of 5 bases from V and 7 bases from J, the junction contained 5 bases not matched to a gene. The CDR3 runs to 14 residues. CDR1 and CDR2 from the germline V gene are SGHNT and YYREEE (reference sequence). The CDR3 is CASRMTGVNSPLHF. DNA for the CDR3: TGTGCCAGCAGGATGACAGGGGTCAATTCACCCCTCCACTTT.

The chain has TRBV3-1 (or the pseudogene TRBV3-2) and TRBJ1-6; 8 bases map to TRBD1. V was pared by 3 bases and J by 6 bases, with 4 bases of the junction left unmatched. The CDR3 has 15 amino acids. Germline CDR1 is LGHDT and CDR2 is YNNKEL (reference sequence). The chain's CDR3 is CASSHETGVNSPLHF. As DNA, the CDR3 is TGTGCCAGCAGCCACGAGACAGGGGTTAATTCACCCCTCCACTTT.

The chain recombines TRBV6-5 with TRBJ2-7; tentatively, D is TRBD2 (6 bases). Germline assignment: CDR1 MNHEY and CDR2 SVGAGI. V lost 0 bases to trimming and J lost 3 bases, with 15 bases between them. The CDR3 sequence is 16 residues long. CDR3 coding DNA: TGTGCCAGCAGTTACTCGAGACCACCCGGGGGCTACGAGCAGTACTTC. This encodes CASSYSRPPGGYEQYF.

V is TRBV3-1 (or the pseudogene TRBV3-2) and J is TRBJ2-3; no clear D gene. CDR1 is LGHDT, CDR2 YNNKEL, per germline (reference sequence). The CDR3 loop spans 12 amino acids. Trimming pared 1 base from V and 8 bases from J, leaving 7 bases between. CDR3 residues: CASSQVAGTQYF. CDR3 nucleotide sequence: TGTGCCAGCAGCCAAGTGGCAGGTACGCAGTATTTT.

The chain recombines TRBV2 with TRBJ1-2; possible D gene TRBD1, 6 bases. The V end lost 5 bases, the J end lost 7 bases, and 17 bases lay between the germline ends. The CDR3 spans 14 residues. Looked up from germline, CDR1 is SNHLY and CDR2 is FYNNEI. CDR3 nucleotides: TGTGCCAGCAGTCTGGCCCGGGACACCTCTGGCTACACCTTC. Its translation is CASSLARDTSGYTF.

This sequence joins TRBV6-5 and TRBJ1-1, with D perhaps TRBD1 (6 bases). V lost 7 bases and J 1 base, leaving 16 bases between the germline ends. CDR1 is MNHEY, CDR2 SVGAGI, per germline. This CDR3 is 15 amino acids long. CDR3 protein: CASIPPGHSNTEAFF. Here the CDR3 DNA reads TGTGCCAGCATCCCACCGGGACACTCGAACACTGAAGCTTTCTTT.

The chain employs TRBV15 and TRBJ1-6; D ambiguous. Germline CDR1 LNHNV, CDR2 YYDKDF (reference sequence). This CDR3 comprises 17 residues. Trimming removed 3 bases from V and 7 bases from J, with 19 bases in between. As DNA, the CDR3 is TGTGCCACCAGCAGGACCCACCTGAGGGATGGGAATTCACCCCTCCACTTT. This gives the protein CATSRTHLRDGNSPLHF.

The chain recombines TRBV9 with TRBJ1-1, with 10 bases that match TRBD1. Per the germline V gene, CDR1 is SGDLS and CDR2 is YYNGEE. V shed 4 bases and J 4 bases; nucleotides not matched to a gene: 4. The CDR3 extends over 14 amino acids. CDR3 residues: CASSPRTGGTEAFF. The CDR3 bases are TGTGCCAGCAGCCCTCGGACAGGGGGCACTGAAGCTTTCTTT.

CDR3 sequence: CASSQEGQVRSTEAFF. The DNA for the CDR3 is TGTGCCAGCAGCCAAGAGGGACAGGTGCGGAGCACTGAAGCTTTCTTT. The rearrangement uses TRBV14 and TRBJ1-1, with TRBD1 matching over 8 bases. Germline CDR1 and CDR2: SGHDN and FVKESK. Trimming took 0 bases from V and 4 from J; bases not matched to a gene: 7. The CDR3 has 16 amino acids.